This T cell receptor beta chain was found in a study of CD4 and CD8 cells across lung adenocarcinoma regions. From the PCR reads, TCRdb called clonotypes with MiXCR, one entry per CDR3 protein. The sample lists some 16,000 distinct CDR3 sequences, roughly three fifths occurring once. Trimming took off 3 bases at V and 5 bases at J, with 10 bases between the two ends. The germline gives CDR1 DFQATT, CDR2 SNEGSKA (reference sequence). There are 12 residues in the CDR3. Samples came from patients with localized non-small cell lung adenocarcinoma. The receptor's source is a female donor with lung adenocarcinoma. The CD4 and CD8 labels of this study may be unreliable. Sequenced material: CD8+ T cells from the center of a lung tumor. V and J are TRBV20-1 and TRBJ1-2, with a possible D match to TRBD1 (6 bases). The CDR3 loop is CSARTGSYGYTF. CDR3 DNA sequence: TGCAGTGCTAGGACAGGTTCTTATGGCTACACCTTC.